This TCR beta chain was identified in a study of metastatic and nonmetastatic thyroid tumors. Across the study: Malignant and benign thyroid patients had repertoires compared in peripheral blood and tumor or nodule tissue.

Methods used by the authors: In papillary thyroid cancer, a distant-metastasis classifier was built using CDR3 differences across clinicopathological groups. TCRdb re-analyzed the PCR reads through MiXCR. The V and J calls come from TCRdb's annotation, not from the publication. The repertoire has over 65,000 clones, approximately 13% of them found once; the top ten carry roughly 8.2%. The V segment lost 6 bases and the J segment 9 bases; nucleotides outside the gene matches: 7. CDR1 is MNHEY, CDR2 SMNVEV, per germline (reference sequence). The CDR3 contains 14 residues. Among the patients, none had received any treatment before thyroid surgery. General observations from the study: Patients with malignant thyroid tumors reportedly had significantly higher TCR beta diversity than those with benign nodules, in blood and tumor.

This clone has ten or more counts. Its antigen is unknown. The sequenced sample was tumor tissue. The chain is built from TRBV27 and TRBJ2-1, with 11 positions matching TRBD2. This receptor was taken from a female donor with papillary thyroid cancer or a benign thyroid nodule (not recorded which). Some clones in this sample may be carry-over from other donors' samples. Here the CDR3 reads CASRLAGGPFEQFF. DNA for the CDR3: TGTGCCAGCAGGTTAGCGGGAGGGCCATTTGAGCAGTTCTTC.